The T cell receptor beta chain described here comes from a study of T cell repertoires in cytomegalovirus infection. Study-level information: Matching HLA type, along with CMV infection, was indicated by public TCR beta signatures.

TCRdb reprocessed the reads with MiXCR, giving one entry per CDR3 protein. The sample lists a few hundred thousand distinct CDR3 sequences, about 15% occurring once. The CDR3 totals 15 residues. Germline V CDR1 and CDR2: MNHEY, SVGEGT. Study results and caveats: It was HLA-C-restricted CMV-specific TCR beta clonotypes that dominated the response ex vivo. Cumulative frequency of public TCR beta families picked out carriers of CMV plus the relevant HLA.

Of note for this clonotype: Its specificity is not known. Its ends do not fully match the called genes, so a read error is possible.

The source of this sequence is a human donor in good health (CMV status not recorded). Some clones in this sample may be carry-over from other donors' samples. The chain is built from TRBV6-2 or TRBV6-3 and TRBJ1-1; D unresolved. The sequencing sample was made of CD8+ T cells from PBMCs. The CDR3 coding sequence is TGTGCCAGCAGTGACGGACTCGATTTGAACACTAAAGCTTTCTTT. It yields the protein CASSDGLDLNTKAFF.